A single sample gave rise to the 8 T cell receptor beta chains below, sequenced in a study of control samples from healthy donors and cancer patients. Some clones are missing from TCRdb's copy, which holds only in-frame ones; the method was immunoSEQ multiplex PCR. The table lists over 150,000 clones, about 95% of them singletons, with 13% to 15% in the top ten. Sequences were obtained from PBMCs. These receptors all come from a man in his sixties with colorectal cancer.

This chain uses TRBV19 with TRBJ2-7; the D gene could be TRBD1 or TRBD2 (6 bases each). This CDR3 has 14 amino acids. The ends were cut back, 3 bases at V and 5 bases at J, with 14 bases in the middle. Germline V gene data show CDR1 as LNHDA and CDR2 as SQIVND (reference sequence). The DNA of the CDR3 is TGTGCCAGTAGTATGGGGGGCGGAAAAAACGAGCAGTACTTC. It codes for CASSMGGGKNEQYF. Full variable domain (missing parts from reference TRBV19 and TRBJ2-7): DGGITQSPKYLFRKEGQNVTLSCEQNLNHDAMYWYRQDPGQGLRLIYYSQIVNDFQKGDIAEGYSVSREKKESFPLTVTSAQKNPTAFYLCASSMGGGKNEQYFGPGTRLTVT.

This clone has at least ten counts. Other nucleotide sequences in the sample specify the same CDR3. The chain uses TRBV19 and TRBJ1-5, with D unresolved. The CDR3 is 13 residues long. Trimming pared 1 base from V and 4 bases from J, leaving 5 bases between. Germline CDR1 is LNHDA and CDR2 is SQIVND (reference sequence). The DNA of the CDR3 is TGTGCCAGTAGTATAGCGGGAAATCAGCCCCAGCATTTT. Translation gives CASSIAGNQPQHF.

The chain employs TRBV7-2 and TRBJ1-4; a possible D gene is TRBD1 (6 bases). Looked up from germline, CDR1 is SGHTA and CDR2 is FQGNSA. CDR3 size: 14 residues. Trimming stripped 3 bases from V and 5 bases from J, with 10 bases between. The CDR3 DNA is TGTGCCAGCAGCTTTCAGGGGCCCAATGAAAAACTGTTTTTT. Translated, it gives CASSFQGPNEKLFF.

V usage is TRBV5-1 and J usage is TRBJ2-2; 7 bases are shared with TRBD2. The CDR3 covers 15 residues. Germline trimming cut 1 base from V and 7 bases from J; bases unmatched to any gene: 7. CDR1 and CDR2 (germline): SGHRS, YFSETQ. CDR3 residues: CASSLSEGRDGELFF. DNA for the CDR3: TGCGCCAGCAGCTTGTCGGAAGGGAGGGACGGGGAGCTGTTTTTT.

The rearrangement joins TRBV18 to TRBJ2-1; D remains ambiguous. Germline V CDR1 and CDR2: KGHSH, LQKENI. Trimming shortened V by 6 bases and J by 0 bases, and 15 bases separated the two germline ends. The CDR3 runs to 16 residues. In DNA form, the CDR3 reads TGTGCCAGCTCCGTAGAGCCGGCTCTCTCCTACAATGAGCAGTTCTTC. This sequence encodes CASSVEPALSYNEQFF.

The CDR3 protein is CASTLDRGEGNQPQHF. In DNA, the CDR3 is TGTGCCAGCACCCTGGACAGGGGGGAAGGCAATCAGCCCCAGCATTTT. The chain combines TRBV2 with TRBJ1-5; 10 nucleotides line up with TRBD1. Trimming removed 7 bases from V and 2 bases from J; junction bases left unmatched: 8. The CDR3 sequence is 16 residues long. In germline, CDR1 is SNHLY, CDR2 FYNNEI.

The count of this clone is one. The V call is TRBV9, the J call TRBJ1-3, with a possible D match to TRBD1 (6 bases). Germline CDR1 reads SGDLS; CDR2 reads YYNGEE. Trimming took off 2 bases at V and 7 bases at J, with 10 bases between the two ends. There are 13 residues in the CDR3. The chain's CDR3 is CASSVGQGNTIYF. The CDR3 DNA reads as TGTGCCAGCAGCGTGGGGCAGGGGAACACCATATATTTT.

The DNA for the CDR3 is TGTGCCAGCAGTGAAAGGTACAGGGGCGATCAGCCCCAGCATTTT. Protein sequence: CASSERYRGDQPQHF. J is TRBJ1-5 and V is TRBV2, with TRBD1 identical over 7 bases. This CDR3 has 15 amino acids. Trimming removed 2 bases from V and 5 bases from J; junction bases left unmatched: 6. The germline V gene encodes CDR1 SNHLY and CDR2 FYNNEI. Full variable domain (missing parts from reference TRBV2 and TRBJ1-5): EPEVTQTPSHQVTQMGQEVILRCVPISNHLYFYWYRQILGQKVEFLVSFYNNEISEKSEIFDDQFSVERPDGSNFTLKIRSTKLEDSAMYFCASSERYRGDQPQHFGDGTRLSIL.